This paragraph reports one T cell receptor beta chain. This record comes from a study of blood T cell repertoires in COVID-19. Study background: There were acute and convalescent COVID-19 samples, and they came from the United States, Italy and Spain. Nucleic acid was either cDNA or gDNA, and it came from T cells, B-cell-depleted T cells, or PBMCs.

Original analysis: Amplification of reference gene primers was used by the study to estimate nucleated cell counts. TCRdb keeps only in-frame clones here, not all; method: immunoSEQ multiplex PCR. The V and J calls and clone size were taken over from that table, and D and trimming were inferred from the DNA. The table records more than 200,000 clones, about nine tenths of them present only once. The V gene lost 2 bases and the J gene lost 4 bases, with 12 bases spanning the gap. There are 14 residues in the CDR3. The germline V gene has CDR1 SGHRS and CDR2 YFSETQ. The V call is TRBV5-1, the J call TRBJ2-5; D might be TRBD1 (5 bases). The receptor was derived from a woman aged 45 to 65 with acute or convalescent COVID-19. The sample was peripheral blood. Here the CDR3 DNA reads TGCGCCAGCAGCTTTCAGGGCCAAACAGAGACCCAGTACTTC. It specifies CASSFQGQTETQYF.